This passage covers 25 T cell receptor beta chains from one sample sequenced in a study of CD8 T cells in Susac syndrome. Random hexamers were used to reverse transcribe an amount of 0.5 to 1 ug RNA. TCRdb ran MiXCR on the immunoSEQ multiplex PCR reads and lists one entry per CDR3 protein. This table holds tens of thousands of distinct CDR3 sequences, approximately 96% found once. Material: CD8+ T cells from PBMCs. The receptors originated from a human donor with Susac syndrome.

V is TRBV9 and J is TRBJ2-3; 7 bases map to TRBD2. Looked up from germline, CDR1 is SGDLS and CDR2 is YYNGEE. The CDR3 consists of 14 residues. Germline trimming cut 3 bases from V and 4 bases from J; bases unmatched to any gene: 5. The CDR3 spells CASSAAGDPDTQYF. The DNA for the CDR3 is TGTGCCAGCAGCGCCGCGGGAGACCCAGATACGCAGTATTTT.

This clonotype was seen only once. The J gene is TRBJ1-5, the V gene TRBV19; possible D gene TRBD1, 5 bases. The germline V and J ends were trimmed by 5 bases and 2 bases, with 16 bases remaining between them. Per the germline V gene, CDR1 is LNHDA and CDR2 is SQIVND (reference sequence). The CDR3 runs 16 residues. The CDR3 coding sequence is TGTGCCAGTAGTTTAATTACAGGAGCTGGCAATCAGCCCCAGCATTTT. Amino acids: CASSLITGAGNQPQHF.

This chain connects TRBV3-1 to TRBJ2-5; D not certain. Germline V gene data show CDR1 as LGHDT and CDR2 as YNNKEL (reference sequence). V was pared by 3 bases and J by 7 bases, with 15 bases between. This CDR3 is built from 14 residues. CDR3 in DNA: TGTGCCAGCAGCCAGAACAGCGACTCGGGGACCCAGTACTTC. Its translation is CASSQNSDSGTQYF.

This clonotype was recorded once. The chain couples TRBV5-1 to TRBJ2-3; the D gene is possibly TRBD1 (6 bases). The CDR3 spans 14 residues. The germline gives CDR1 SGHRS, CDR2 YFSETQ. V gave up 2 bases and J gave up 3 bases, with 10 bases separating them. The CDR3 bases are TGCGCCAGCAGCTTCTCCGACAGGACAGATACGCAGTATTTT. It yields the protein CASSFSDRTDTQYF.

CDR3 sequence: CASGGYNEQFF. For the CDR3, the DNA is TGTGCCAGCGGTGGGTACAATGAGCAGTTCTTC. This rearrangement joins TRBV5-6 to TRBJ2-1; D remains ambiguous. The length of the CDR3 is 11 residues. V lost 7 bases and J lost 4, with 6 bases in between. Germline CDR1 SGHDT, CDR2 YYEEEE.

V and J are TRBV20-1 and TRBJ2-1; D is unclear. This CDR3 spans 10 amino acids. Germline assignment: CDR1 DFQATT and CDR2 SNEGSKA (reference sequence). V was shortened by 1 base and J by 10 bases, with 5 bases between the two germline ends. CDR3 residues: CSARAPEQFF. DNA for the CDR3: TGCAGTGCTAGAGCACCAGAGCAGTTCTTC.

The rearrangement joins TRBV4-3 to TRBJ1-2, with TRBD1 identical over 7 bases. V lost 1 base to trimming and J lost 2 bases; unmatched junction nucleotides: 4. The CDR3 is 15 amino acids. Germline V CDR1 and CDR2: LGHNA, YSLEER. This CDR3 is CASSQALTGNYGYTF. Written as DNA, the CDR3 is TGCGCCAGCAGCCAAGCCCTGACAGGGAACTATGGCTACACCTTC.

V and J are TRBV24-1 and TRBJ2-2; D unresolved. CDR3 length: 14 residues. Germline CDR1 reads KGHDR; CDR2 reads SFDVKD. Trimming shortened V by 3 bases and J by 5 bases, and 9 bases separated the two germline ends. The CDR3 spells CATSDPTVTGELFF. DNA for the CDR3: TGTGCCACCAGTGATCCCACAGTGACCGGGGAGCTGTTTTTT.

The V gene is TRBV4-2, the J gene TRBJ2-7; D is unclear. V lost 4 bases and J 6 bases, leaving 19 bases between the germline ends. The CDR3 runs 15 residues. Germline CDR1 LGHNA, CDR2 YNFKEQ. The CDR3, as DNA: TGTGCCAGCAGCCTCCCTGTGGGTGATCCTGGCGAGCAGTACTTC. This codes for CASSLPVGDPGEQYF.

This clonotype came up once. This chain links TRBV19 with TRBJ2-7; 9 bases are a match to TRBD1. Trimming cost V 6 bases and J 3 bases; bases outside gene matches: 6. From germline, CDR1 is LNHDA and CDR2 SQIVND (reference sequence). The CDR3 extends over 14 amino acids. The CDR3 DNA follows: TGTGCCAGTAGCCGGGGACAGGGAGGCTACGAGCAGTACTTC. It is translated as CASSRGQGGYEQYF.

This chain links TRBV4-3 with TRBJ2-3; D remains ambiguous. The length of the CDR3 is 11 residues. Germline assignment: CDR1 LGHNA and CDR2 YSLEER. V lost 1 base and J 9 bases, leaving 5 bases between the germline ends. The CDR3 DNA follows: TGCGCCAGCAGCCAAGGGACCACGCAGTATTTT. This codes for CASSQGTTQYF.

This chain links TRBV7-3 with TRBJ2-3; 10 bases are shared with TRBD2. The CDR3 runs 15 residues. The V and J ends lost 6 bases and 1 base, in that order; junction bases with no gene match: 4. Germline V gene data show CDR1 as SGHTA and CDR2 as FQGTGA. For the CDR3, the DNA is TGTGCCAGCAGTACTAGCGGGGCACGCACAGATACGCAGTATTTT. The encoded protein is CASSTSGARTDTQYF.

The V gene is TRBV24-1, the J gene TRBJ2-5; TRBD2 matches at 12 bases. The length of the CDR3 is 16 residues. The V gene end was trimmed by 2 bases and the J gene end by 4 bases; junction bases not matched to a gene: 4. In germline, CDR1 is KGHDR, CDR2 SFDVKD. CDR3 nucleotide sequence: TGTGCCACCAGTGATTCTAGCGGGGGGGCGGGAGAGACCCAGTACTTC. Its protein is CATSDSSGGAGETQYF.

The chain is built from TRBV15 and TRBJ1-3, with D unclear. V was clipped by 0 bases and J by 7 bases, with 7 bases between them. Germline CDR1 reads LNHNV; CDR2 reads YYDKDF (reference sequence). This CDR3 is built from 13 residues. CDR3 DNA sequence: TGTGCCACCAGCAGAGATTTGACGAACACCATATATTTT. Its translation is CATSRDLTNTIYF. Drawing the rest from reference TRBV15 and TRBJ1-3, the complete variable domain is DAMVIQNPRYQVTQFGKPVTLSCSQTLNHNVMYWYQQKSSQAPKLLFHYYDKDFNNEADTPDNFQSRRPNTSFCFLDIRSPGLGDTAMYLCATSRDLTNTIYFGEGSWLTVV.

The chain has TRBV19 and TRBJ2-5; D possibly corresponds to TRBD1 (6 bases). The V gene lost 3 bases and the J gene lost 2 bases, with 13 bases spanning the gap. From germline, CDR1 is LNHDA and CDR2 SQIVND (reference sequence). The CDR3 covers 15 residues. The CDR3: CASSILGADQETQYF. In DNA, the CDR3 is TGTGCCAGTAGTATTCTGGGGGCCGATCAAGAGACCCAGTACTTC.

The chain joins TRBV7-2 to TRBJ1-2; a possible D gene is TRBD1 (5 bases). Germline loops: CDR1 SGHTA, CDR2 FQGNSA. CDR3 length: 15 amino acids. Trimming cost V 0 bases and J 8 bases, with 16 bases left between them. The CDR3 region has the DNA TGTGCCAGCAGCTTAGCGCCCAGGGCGGTGGACGGCTACACCTTC. Amino acid sequence: CASSLAPRAVDGYTF.

This rearrangement joins TRBV6-1 to TRBJ2-1; 16 bases are shared with TRBD2. The CDR3 sequence is 16 residues long. V shed 6 bases, J shed 7 bases, and the junction held 6 bases outside the gene matches. Germline CDR1 and CDR2: MNHNS and SASEGT. Here the CDR3 DNA reads TGTGCCAGCAGACCTGGGACTAGCGGGGGGGCGAATGAGCAGTTCTTC. This gives the protein CASRPGTSGGANEQFF.

This chain uses TRBV9 with TRBJ1-5, with D unresolved. CDR3 size: 13 residues. Trimming took off 2 bases at V and 0 bases at J, with 3 bases between the two ends. The germline gives CDR1 SGDLS, CDR2 YYNGEE. CDR3 loop: CASSVNSNQPQHF. DNA of the CDR3: TGTGCCAGCAGCGTGAATAGCAATCAGCCCCAGCATTTT.

This clonotype was seen a single time. The CDR3 here is CASSVPDRVGSPLHF. CDR3 in DNA: TGTGCCAGCAGCGTGCCCGACAGGGTTGGATCACCCCTCCACTTT. V usage is TRBV21-1 and J usage is TRBJ1-6; the DNA was not used to check the table's D call, TRBD1. TRBV21-1 is recorded as a pseudogene. This CDR3 is 15 amino acids long.

This clonotype is a singleton in its sample. The chain combines TRBV24-1 with TRBJ2-7; 7 nucleotides align to TRBD1. This CDR3 has 12 residues. CDR1 and CDR2 from the germline V gene are KGHDR and SFDVKD. The ends lost 7 bases at V and 6 bases at J; junction bases unmatched: 5. CDR3 protein: CATRTTGPEQYF. The CDR3 coding sequence is TGTGCCACCAGGACGACAGGGCCCGAGCAGTACTTC.

The V call is TRBV30, the J call TRBJ2-7; 10 positions agree with TRBD1. Trimming removed 5 bases from V and 5 bases from J; junction bases left unmatched: 12. The CDR3 loop spans 15 amino acids. CDR1 and CDR2 (germline): GTSNPN, SVGIG (reference sequence). CDR3 residues: CAWAALGTGVDEQYF. The CDR3 DNA sequence: TGTGCCTGGGCAGCACTCGGGACAGGGGTGGACGAGCAGTACTTC.

The chain is built from TRBV6-2 or TRBV6-3 and TRBJ2-7, with D tentatively TRBD1 (6 bases). This CDR3 is 13 amino acids long. V was shortened by 8 bases and J by 5 bases, with 16 bases between the two germline ends. CDR1 and CDR2 (germline): MNHEY, SVGEGT. CDR3 in amino acids: CASGWQGINEQYF. The CDR3 coding sequence is TGTGCCAGCGGTTGGCAGGGGATAAACGAGCAGTACTTC.

The CDR3: CASSQAWGRGNIQYF. The CDR3 DNA is TGCGCCAGCAGCCAAGCCTGGGGCAGGGGAAACATTCAGTACTTC. The chain combines TRBV4-1 with TRBJ2-4, with D perhaps matching TRBD1 (6 bases). CDR1 is MGHRA and CDR2 is YSYEKL in the germline V gene. The CDR3 is 15 amino acids. Trimming pared 1 base from V and 6 bases from J, leaving 13 bases between.

The chain carries TRBV7-9 and TRBJ2-5, with TRBD1 matching 9 bases. CDR1 is SEHNR, CDR2 FQNEAQ, per germline (reference sequence). This CDR3 region has 14 residues. Trimming took 5 bases from V and 2 from J; bases not matched to a gene: 3. This CDR3 reads CASSQTGGQETQYF. The DNA of the CDR3 is TGTGCCAGCAGCCAGACAGGGGGTCAAGAGACCCAGTACTTC.

The rearrangement uses TRBV6-2 or TRBV6-3 and TRBJ1-3; D is perhaps TRBD1 (5 bases). V was trimmed by 6 bases and J by 0 bases, leaving 15 bases between them. The length of the CDR3 is 16 residues. The germline V gene has CDR1 MNHEY and CDR2 SVGEGT. CDR3 nucleotide sequence: TGTGCCAGCAGGATCGACAGCCGAAGCTCTGGAAACACCATATATTTT. Protein sequence: CASRIDSRSSGNTIYF.